These 25 T cell receptor beta chains were all obtained from the same sample, sequenced in a study of TIL therapy for anti-PD-1-resistant metastatic lung cancer. The immunoSEQ assay was v3. Profiled with immunoSEQ multiplex PCR; TCRdb holds only in-frame clones, not every one. The top ten clones hold under 8% of a sample with about 17,000 clones, about 79% of them seen once. The sample's time point: pre-treatment sample, taken before nivolumab and TIL therapy. The sample here was blood, taken at baseline. These receptor sequences come from a person aged 25 to 85 with non-small cell lung cancer.

The chain is built from TRBV7-2 and TRBJ2-1; 9 bases align to TRBD2. The CDR3 runs 16 residues. The V gene end was trimmed by 0 bases and the J gene end by 0 bases; junction bases not matched to a gene: 0. Germline CDR1 reads SGHTA; CDR2 reads FQGNSA. In DNA form, the CDR3 reads TGTGCCAGCAGCTTAGCACTAGCGGGCTCCTACAATGAGCAGTTCTTC. Its translation: CASSLALAGSYNEQFF.

The chain employs TRBV19 and TRBJ2-7, with 8 bases matching TRBD1. The CDR3 is 14 amino acids. Trimming cost V 4 bases and J 6 bases; bases outside gene matches: 8. Germline assignment: CDR1 LNHDA and CDR2 SQIVND (reference sequence). CDR3 in amino acids: CASSKNRGVSEQYF. The CDR3 region has the DNA TGTGCCAGTAGTAAGAACAGGGGGGTAAGCGAGCAGTACTTC. The full variable domain, rest sourced from reference TRBV19 and TRBJ2-7, is DGGITQSPKYLFRKEGQNVTLSCEQNLNHDAMYWYRQDPGQGLRLIYYSQIVNDFQKGDIAEGYSVSREKKESFPLTVTSAQKNPTAFYLCASSKNRGVSEQYFGPGTRLTVT.

This clone occurred a few times. The chain couples TRBV9 to TRBJ1-2; 8 bases match TRBD1. This CDR3 contains 19 residues. Looked up from germline, CDR1 is SGDLS and CDR2 is YYNGEE. Trimming cost V 3 bases and J 3 bases; bases outside gene matches: 19. The CDR3 here is CASSEPSTITGGSYYGYTF. CDR3 nucleotide sequence: TGTGCCAGCAGCGAACCCTCAACAATAACAGGGGGAAGCTACTATGGCTACACCTTC.

The J gene is TRBJ1-1, the V gene TRBV15; D is undetermined. In germline, CDR1 is LNHNV, CDR2 YYDKDF (reference sequence). V was cut by 1 base and J by 0 bases, with 9 bases left in between. CDR3 size: 15 residues. CDR3 in amino acids: CATSRGIPMNTEAFF. CDR3 DNA sequence: TGTGCCACCAGCAGAGGAATACCAATGAACACTGAAGCTTTCTTT.

The J gene is TRBJ2-1, the V gene TRBV6-5, with 8 bases identical to TRBD2. The trim removed 6 bases at V and 3 bases at J, leaving 7 bases unmatched. Per the germline V gene, CDR1 is MNHEY and CDR2 is SVGAGI. CDR3 size: 15 residues. CDR3 sequence reads: CASRGGLAGYNEQFF. The CDR3, as DNA: TGTGCCAGCAGGGGAGGACTAGCCGGCTACAATGAGCAGTTCTTC.

The gene calls are TRBV27 and TRBJ1-2; 11 nucleotides align to TRBD1. The V and J ends lost 5 bases and 5 bases, in that order; junction bases with no gene match: 4. The CDR3 has 14 residues. The germline V gene encodes CDR1 MNHEY and CDR2 SMNVEV (reference sequence). The CDR3 DNA reads as TGTGCCAGCAGTCACGGACAGGGGGCGTATGGCTACACCTTC. Translated: CASSHGQGAYGYTF.

The V call is TRBV6-2 or TRBV6-3, the J call TRBJ1-1; 12 bases match TRBD1. The CDR3 consists of 17 residues. With 2 bases clipped from V and 1 base from J, the junction kept 5 bases outside the gene matches. Germline assignment: CDR1 MNHEY and CDR2 SVGEGT. As DNA, the CDR3 is TGTGCCAGCAGTTACCTGGGACAGGGGGCCGCGAACACTGAAGCTTTCTTT. Protein: CASSYLGQGAANTEAFF.

This chain joins TRBV6-6 and TRBJ2-3, with D perhaps matching TRBD2 (5 bases). Germline CDR1 reads MNHNY; CDR2 reads SVGAGI (reference sequence). The V end lost 0 bases, the J end lost 2 bases, and 12 bases lay between the germline ends. The CDR3 extends over 16 amino acids. CDR3 bases: TGTGCCAGCAGTTACTCGAGGGCTAGACACACAGATACGCAGTATTTT. Its translation is CASSYSRARHTDTQYF.

V gene TRBV27 combines with J gene TRBJ2-5; D could derive from TRBD1 or TRBD2 (5 bases each). The CDR3 consists of 14 residues. The germline V gene has CDR1 MNHEY and CDR2 SMNVEV (reference sequence). V was pared by 1 base and J by 5 bases, with 11 bases between. The CDR3 loop is CASSLWGKAETQYF. The CDR3 region has the DNA TGTGCCAGCAGTTTATGGGGGAAAGCTGAGACCCAGTACTTC.

The chain is built from TRBV5-6 and TRBJ2-5; TRBD1 or TRBD2 may be the D gene (5 bases each). The CDR3 is 16 amino acids. Germline lookup yields CDR1 SGHDT and CDR2 YYEEEE. Trimming took off 4 bases at V and 5 bases at J, with 21 bases between the two ends. The CDR3 reads CASSTRWGPRGETQYF. The CDR3 bases are TGTGCCAGCAGCACACGCTGGGGCCCCCGAGGGGAGACCCAGTACTTC.

CDR3 sequence (DNA): TGTGCCAGCAGCTTAGGGAGAAGCTCCTACAATGAGCAGTTCTTC. Encoded protein: CASSLGRSSYNEQFF. V is TRBV11-2 and J is TRBJ2-1; D unresolved. The V and J ends lost 1 base and 0 bases respectively, with 7 bases between them. The CDR3 totals 15 residues. In germline, CDR1 is SGHAT, CDR2 FQNNGV.

The chain combines TRBV5-1 with TRBJ1-1; D ambiguous. From germline, CDR1 is SGHRS and CDR2 YFSETQ. The CDR3 consists of 12 residues. V lost 1 base and J 6 bases, leaving 7 bases between the germline ends. The CDR3 nucleotides are TGCGCCAGCAGCTTGCCAGGTTCTGAAGCTTTCTTT. As protein: CASSLPGSEAFF.

The chain joins TRBV4-3 to TRBJ2-7, with a weak D call TRBD2 (6 bases). The germline CDR1 and CDR2 sequences are LGHNA and YSLEER. The V gene lost 1 base and the J gene lost 2 bases, with 12 bases spanning the gap. This CDR3 has 15 amino acids. The CDR3 loop is CASSQVSGEPYEQYF. In DNA, the CDR3 is TGCGCCAGCAGCCAAGTTAGCGGCGAACCCTACGAGCAGTACTTC.

The chain couples TRBV28 to TRBJ2-7; D is perhaps TRBD1 (6 bases). The V gene's germline CDR1 is MDHEN and CDR2 SYDVKM. This CDR3 is built from 13 residues. V was pared by 2 bases and J by 1 base, with 6 bases between. DNA for the CDR3: TGTGCCAGCAGTTTAAGGGGGTCCTACGAGCAGTACTTC. Amino acids: CASSLRGSYEQYF. The full variable domain, completed using reference TRBV28 and TRBJ2-7, is DVKVTQSSRYLVKRTGEKVFLECVQDMDHENMFWYRQDPGLGLRLIYFSYDVKMKEKGDIPEGYSVSREKKERFSLILESASTNQTSMYLCASSLRGSYEQYFGPGTRLTVT.

V gene TRBV2 combines with J gene TRBJ1-6, with TRBD1 identical over 9 bases. Germline V lookup: CDR1 SNHLY, CDR2 FYNNEI. The length of the CDR3 is 14 residues. Trimming took 8 bases from V and 6 from J; bases not matched to a gene: 5. The CDR3 region has the DNA TGTGCCAGCTCAGGACAGGGGTCTAATTCACCCCTCCACTTT. Translated: CASSGQGSNSPLHF.

This chain joins TRBV7-8 and TRBJ2-5; D may match TRBD1 or TRBD2 (7 bases each). Per the germline V gene, CDR1 is SGHVS and CDR2 is FQNEAQ. The CDR3 spans 17 residues. The V end lost 9 bases, the J end lost 7 bases, and 30 bases lay between the germline ends. This CDR3 is CASSTGASGGGSWTQYF. The CDR3 DNA reads as TGTGCCAGTAGCACAGGGGCTAGCGGAGGTGGGTCGTGGACCCAGTACTTC.

This rearrangement joins TRBV29-1 to TRBJ2-1, with D perhaps matching TRBD2 (6 bases). Germline CDR1 SQVTM, CDR2 ANQGSEA. This CDR3 has 17 residues. The CDR3: CREKISGSPLHYNEQFF. CDR3 DNA: TGCAGGGAAAAGATCAGCGGGTCTCCTTTGCACTACAATGAGCAGTTCTTC.

The chain combines TRBV30 with TRBJ2-4, with 8 bases identical to TRBD1. The CDR3 runs to 12 residues. CDR1 is GTSNPN and CDR2 is SVGIG in the germline V gene (reference sequence). J was trimmed by 8 bases and V by 4 bases; bases with no gene match: 4. The CDR3 loop is CAWNGQGDIQYF. The DNA of the CDR3 is TGTGCCTGGAATGGACAGGGAGACATTCAGTACTTC.

V gene TRBV5-1 combines with J gene TRBJ1-1; D remains unclear. The CDR3 totals 15 residues. Germline lookup yields CDR1 SGHRS and CDR2 YFSETQ. V gave up 0 bases and J gave up 0 bases, with 9 bases separating them. The chain's CDR3 is CASSLGPAMNTEAFF. The CDR3 region has the DNA TGCGCCAGCAGCTTGGGGCCAGCTATGAACACTGAAGCTTTCTTT.

J is TRBJ2-3 and V is TRBV5-4, with unresolved D. Germline V gene sequence: CDR1 SGHNT, CDR2 YYREEE (reference sequence). The CDR3 sequence is 12 residues long. Trimming pared 2 bases from V and 3 bases from J, leaving 4 bases between. The CDR3 DNA reads TGTGCCAGCAGCTTAAGTACAGATACGCAGTATTTT. Translation gives CASSLSTDTQYF.

The chain has TRBV6-5 and TRBJ1-1; D might be TRBD1 (5 bases). CDR1 and CDR2 from the germline V gene are MNHEY and SVGAGI. The CDR3 is 15 amino acids. Trimming took off 6 bases at V and 4 bases at J, with 18 bases between the two ends. CDR3: CASSYHSGYGTEAFF. The CDR3 DNA reads TGTGCCAGCAGCTACCACTCAGGGTACGGCACTGAAGCTTTCTTT.

The gene calls are TRBV6-6 and TRBJ2-2; D gene ambiguous. Trimming pared 2 bases from V and 6 bases from J, leaving 10 bases between. The CDR3 has 14 residues. Germline loops: CDR1 MNHNY, CDR2 SVGAGI (reference sequence). The CDR3 is CASSYSRWAGELFF. CDR3 in DNA: TGTGCCAGCAGTTACAGTCGGTGGGCCGGGGAGCTGTTTTTT.

The chain is built from TRBV27 and TRBJ2-5; D is perhaps TRBD1 or TRBD2 (6 bases each). This CDR3 has 13 residues. Trimming left V 3 bases short and J 5 bases short, with 10 bases between. The germline V gene encodes CDR1 MNHEY and CDR2 SMNVEV (reference sequence). CDR3 sequence: CASSFKGGETQYF. The CDR3 coding sequence is TGTGCCAGCAGTTTCAAGGGGGGTGAGACCCAGTACTTC.

This clone was detected only once. This chain uses TRBV18 with TRBJ1-2, with a weak D call TRBD1 (5 bases). The V gene lost 3 bases and the J gene lost 0 bases, with 11 bases spanning the gap. Germline-derived CDR1 and CDR2 are KGHSH and LQKENI. The CDR3 loop spans 15 amino acids. CDR3 protein: CASSPMTEANYGYTF. CDR3 bases: TGTGCCAGCTCACCTATGACAGAAGCTAACTATGGCTACACCTTC.

V gene TRBV19 combines with J gene TRBJ2-7, with 9 bases matching TRBD1. Germline CDR1 LNHDA, CDR2 SQIVND (reference sequence). CDR3 length: 13 residues. J was trimmed by 5 bases and V by 10 bases; bases with no gene match: 9. The CDR3 DNA sequence: TGTGCCACTAGGGGGACAGGGATCCACGAGCAGTACTTC. Translating gives CATRGTGIHEQYF.